This TCR beta chain was recovered during a study of CD8 T cells in Susac syndrome. Findings and caveats of the study: The study conceded that its TCR sequencing and HLA analysis involved relatively few individuals.

The length of the CDR3 is 15 residues. Germline assignment: CDR1 LNHDA and CDR2 SQIVND (reference sequence). V was clipped by 6 bases and J by 4 bases; unmatched bases: 4. The individuals used as controls were healthy donors who had been matched for both age and sex. This clonotype was detected only a few times. Its antigen is undetermined. Random hexamers primed reverse transcription of about 0.45 to 1 ug RNA. Across 54 Vbeta and 13 Jbeta, TCR beta CDR3 was amplified with immunoSEQ multiplex PCR. Each CDR3 protein gets one entry after TCRdb re-called the immunoSEQ multiplex PCR reads with MiXCR. Among 120,000 or so distinct CDR3 sequences listed, nearly 95% were seen once.

The chain employs TRBV19 and TRBJ2-3, with TRBD2 identical over 13 bases. Specimen: CD4+ T cells from PBMCs. This sequence was found in a human donor in good health. The CDR3: CASRLLAGGSDTQYF. The CDR3 DNA reads TGTGCCAGTAGGTTACTAGCGGGAGGGTCAGATACGCAGTATTTT.